These 18 T cell receptor beta chains originate from one sample sequenced in a study of CD8 T cells in Susac syndrome. With random hexamers, roughly 0.45 to 1 ug RNA was reverse transcribed. One entry per CDR3 protein results from TCRdb running MiXCR on the immunoSEQ multiplex PCR reads. The table has 110,000 or so distinct CDR3 sequences, 94% seen once. Sample: CD4+ T cells from PBMCs. The receptor set was obtained from a human donor in good health.

This chain uses TRBV12-3 or TRBV12-4 with TRBJ1-5; TRBD1 matches 8 bases. The junction had 1 base not matched to a gene; V was cut back by 5 bases and J by 1 base. The CDR3 loop spans 14 amino acids. This CDR3 reads CASSDRGSNQPQHF. Here the CDR3 DNA reads TGTGCCAGCAGTGACAGGGGCAGCAATCAGCCCCAGCATTTT.

The chain combines TRBV29-1 with TRBJ2-2, with no clear D. CDR1 SQVTM and CDR2 ANQGSEA come from the germline V gene. The CDR3 loop spans 11 amino acids. Between the trimmed V and J ends, which lost 4 bases and 3 bases, there was a span of 3 bases. The CDR3 sequence: CSVGDTGELFF. The CDR3 coding sequence is TGCAGCGTTGGGGACACCGGGGAGCTGTTTTTT.

This chain uses TRBV29-1 with TRBJ1-6; 7 bases align to TRBD1. Germline loops: CDR1 SQVTM, CDR2 ANQGSEA. The CDR3 sequence is 14 residues long. J was trimmed by 7 bases and V by 6 bases; bases with no gene match: 9. CDR3 protein: CSVASGTENSPLHF. For the CDR3, the DNA is TGCAGCGTGGCTTCCGGGACAGAGAATTCACCCCTCCACTTT.

V is TRBV15 and J is TRBJ1-2; maybe TRBD1 (5 bases). Germline loops: CDR1 LNHNV, CDR2 YYDKDF (reference sequence). Between the trimmed V and J ends, which lost 3 bases and 4 bases, there was a span of 15 bases. The CDR3 contains 15 residues. Written as DNA, the CDR3 is TGTGCCACCAGCAGGGCCCCAGGGAGTGTCTATGGCTACACCTTC. This encodes CATSRAPGSVYGYTF.

There are a few counts of this clonotype. The V gene is TRBV6-5, the J gene TRBJ2-2; D gene unclear. V was clipped by 0 bases and J by 9 bases, with 14 bases between them. The CDR3 totals 15 residues. Germline V gene data show CDR1 as MNHEY and CDR2 as SVGAGI. The CDR3: CASSYSKVQTRELFF. The DNA for the CDR3 is TGTGCCAGCAGTTACTCAAAGGTCCAGACCAGGGAGCTGTTTTTT.

V and J are TRBV28 and TRBJ1-5, with unresolved D. There are 16 residues in the CDR3. The V gene lost 2 bases and the J gene lost 0 bases, with 11 bases spanning the gap. CDR1 and CDR2 from the germline V gene are MDHEN and SYDVKM. This CDR3 is CASSLKGFYSNQPQHF. DNA for the CDR3: TGTGCCAGCAGTTTAAAGGGTTTTTATAGCAATCAGCCCCAGCATTTT.

V usage is TRBV2 and J usage is TRBJ2-1; D is undetermined. CDR1 and CDR2 (germline): SNHLY, FYNNEI. The CDR3 has 12 amino acids. V dropped 2 bases and J dropped 6 bases, with 5 bases sitting between them. CDR3 coding DNA: TGTGCCAGCAGTGAACAAGCCAATGAGCAGTTCTTC. It yields the protein CASSEQANEQFF.

The rearrangement uses TRBV11-2 and TRBJ2-7; 9 bases fit TRBD2. The length of the CDR3 is 17 residues. With 0 bases clipped from V and 4 bases from J, the junction kept 10 bases outside the gene matches. The germline gives CDR1 SGHAT, CDR2 FQNNGV. The CDR3 reads CASSLDLWAGGQYEQYF. The CDR3 nucleotides read TGTGCCAGCAGCTTAGATCTATGGGCGGGAGGGCAGTACGAGCAGTACTTC.

This clonotype showed up just once. This chain links TRBV7-2 with TRBJ2-7; no reliable D call. The germline V gene has CDR1 SGHTA and CDR2 FQGNSA. The V and J ends lost 1 base and 6 bases respectively, with 10 bases between them. This CDR3 comprises 13 residues. The CDR3: CASSLVGLGEQYF. The DNA for the CDR3 is TGTGCCAGCAGCTTAGTCGGTCTGGGCGAGCAGTACTTC.

Comment on this clonotype: At one of its ends the junction is not consistent with the germline gene, which may arise from a read error. The V and J genes are TRBV20-1 and TRBJ2-2; D perhaps matches TRBD1 (6 bases). This CDR3 has 11 residues. Germline lookup yields CDR1 DFQATT and CDR2 SNEGSKA (reference sequence). The CDR3 sequence is CSGENTGELFF. DNA of the CDR3: TGTTCAGGGGAGAACACCGGGGAGCTGTTTTTT.

The CDR3, as DNA: TGCAGCGTTGAGGGACAGGGAGGGGACGAGCAGTACTTC. Amino acids: CSVEGQGGDEQYF. The rearrangement uses TRBV29-1 and TRBJ2-7; 9 nucleotides align to TRBD1. Germline V gene sequence: CDR1 SQVTM, CDR2 ANQGSEA. This CDR3 region has 13 residues. V trimming: 3 bases; J trimming: 5 bases; junction bases outside the gene matches: 5.

The chain carries TRBV6-6 and TRBJ2-4; a weak D match, TRBD2 (7 bases). The CDR3 consists of 15 residues. V was pared by 6 bases and J by 8 bases, with 20 bases between. Germline V gene lookup returns CDR1 MNHNY and CDR2 SVGAGI (reference sequence). In DNA form, the CDR3 reads TGTGCCAGCAGCTCCGGGACAACTGGGAGGGACATTCAGTACTTC. Protein sequence: CASSSGTTGRDIQYF.

This clonotype appeared once. The chain links TRBV12-3 or TRBV12-4 to TRBJ1-1; D is perhaps TRBD1 (6 bases). The length of the CDR3 is 11 residues. The V and J ends lost 5 bases and 6 bases respectively, with 7 bases between them. CDR3 nucleotides: TGTGCCAGCAGTAGGACAGCTGAAGCTTTCTTT. Its protein is CASSRTAEAFF.

The J gene is TRBJ1-1, the V gene TRBV9; perhaps TRBD1 as D (5 bases). This CDR3 is built from 15 residues. V was cut by 3 bases and J by 2 bases, with 14 bases left in between. Germline V gene sequence: CDR1 SGDLS, CDR2 YYNGEE. The CDR3, as DNA: TGTGCCAGCAGCGGGGGGTGGGGGAGCAACACTGAAGCTTTCTTT. Protein sequence: CASSGGWGSNTEAFF. Complete variable domain (other parts from reference TRBV9 and TRBJ1-1): DSGVTQTPKHLITATGQRVTLRCSPRSGDLSVYWYQQSLDQGLQFLIQYYNGEERAKGNILERFSAQQFPDLHSELNLSSLELGDSALYFCASSGGWGSNTEAFFGQGTRLTVV.

The V gene is TRBV7-8, the J gene TRBJ2-3; TRBD2 matches at 7 bases. In germline, CDR1 is SGHVS, CDR2 FQNEAQ. The CDR3 runs 16 residues. With 1 base clipped from V and 2 bases from J, the junction kept 6 bases outside the gene matches. This CDR3 is CASSLVASGNTDTQYF. For the CDR3, the DNA is TGTGCCAGCAGCTTAGTGGCTAGCGGAAACACAGATACGCAGTATTTT.

V and J are TRBV7-9 and TRBJ2-3; the match to TRBD1 covers 7 bases. The CDR3 consists of 15 residues. CDR1 is SEHNR, CDR2 FQNEAQ, per germline (reference sequence). With V trimmed by 1 base and J by 5 bases, 6 bases remained unmatched. In DNA form, the CDR3 reads TGTGCCAGCAGCTTAGGGAAGGGGGCCGGAGATACGCAGTATTTT. Encoded protein: CASSLGKGAGDTQYF.

The chain uses TRBV6-1 and TRBJ2-1; 7 nucleotides line up with TRBD2. With 6 bases clipped from V and 7 bases from J, the junction kept 12 bases outside the gene matches. The CDR3 is 15 residues long. Looked up from germline, CDR1 is MNHNS and CDR2 is SASEGT. CDR3 bases: TGTGCCAGCAGGGAGCGGGAAGGGTGGGTTAATGAGCAGTTCTTC. Residues: CASREREGWVNEQFF.

The table lists this clonotype with a count of one. V usage is TRBV3-1 and J usage is TRBJ1-1; 8 positions match TRBD1. J was trimmed by 8 bases and V by 6 bases; bases with no gene match: 2. Germline lookup yields CDR1 LGHDT and CDR2 YNNKEL (reference sequence). This CDR3 region has 11 residues. The CDR3 coding sequence is TGTGCCAGCAGGGGACAGGAAGAAGCTTTCTTT. Translation gives CASRGQEEAFF.